This T cell receptor (beta chain) was sequenced during a study of blood T cells in healthy people across ages. The V gene's germline CDR1 is MNHEY and CDR2 SVGAGI. This CDR3 is 12 amino acids long. PCR was performed a second time for about 6 to 12 cycles using a sample-barcoded 5' primer and a J-beta primer mix. The template-switch adaptor was a 5' adaptor with 12 random nucleotides. It tagged each cDNA molecule. Every sample gave at least 2.5 million paired-end reads containing CDR3. One entry per CDR3 protein, called by TCRdb with MiXCR from the 5' RACE reads. The sample records about 1.4 million distinct CDR3 sequences, roughly 64% being singletons. Study conclusions and caveats: TCR beta diversity correlated strongly with naive T cell percentage. Older individuals had lower TCR beta diversity per million T cells (the decline was roughly linear).

Worth noting for this clonotype: Its specificity is not known.

The receptor was derived from a man aged 18 to 29 in good health. V gene TRBV6-5 combines with J gene TRBJ2-4, with D possibly TRBD2 on 5 matching bases. The end of the DNA is better explained by TRBJ2-5, so the J call may be wrong. The sequencing input was blood. The CDR3 loop reads CASRTEAETQYF. Here the CDR3 DNA reads TGTGCCAGCCGTACGGAGGCGGAGACCCAGTACTTC.